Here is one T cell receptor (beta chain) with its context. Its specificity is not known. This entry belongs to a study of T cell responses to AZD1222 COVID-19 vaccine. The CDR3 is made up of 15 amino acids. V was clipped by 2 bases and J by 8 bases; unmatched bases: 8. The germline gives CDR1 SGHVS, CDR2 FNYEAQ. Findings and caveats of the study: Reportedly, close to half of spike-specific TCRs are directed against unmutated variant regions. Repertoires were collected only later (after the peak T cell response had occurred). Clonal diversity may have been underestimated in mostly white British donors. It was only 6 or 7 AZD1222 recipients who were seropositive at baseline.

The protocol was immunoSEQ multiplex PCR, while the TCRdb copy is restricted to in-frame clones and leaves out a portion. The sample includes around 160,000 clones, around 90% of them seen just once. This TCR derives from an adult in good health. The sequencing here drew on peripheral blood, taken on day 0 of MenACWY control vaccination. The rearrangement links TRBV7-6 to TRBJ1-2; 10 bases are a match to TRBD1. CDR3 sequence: CASSLSGQGGVGYTF. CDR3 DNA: TGTGCCAGCAGCTTATCCGGACAGGGGGGAGTGGGCTACACCTTC.